This section outlines one T cell receptor beta chain sequence together with its context. Antigen specificity is unknown. The CDR3 has 15 residues. The V end lost 4 bases, the J end lost 0 bases, and 11 bases lay between the germline ends. Per the germline V gene, CDR1 is KGHSH and CDR2 is LQKENI. Sequencing used immunoSEQ multiplex PCR; TCRdb keeps in-frame clones, though not all of them. This table has 2 million to 2.5 million clones, around 93% appearing once. These data belong to a study of shared clonotypes between healthy human individuals. Study in general: There were three CD4 naive, three CD4 memory, two CD8 naive and one CD8 memory plates per donor. Study-wide findings and caveats: Richness estimates generally favored naive over memory subsets.

CD45RA-negative memory and CD45RA+ naive subsets were split from the CD4+ cells. Sequencing input: naive CD4+ T cells from PBMCs. Subset in this sample: CD45RA+ positively selected. The TCR was taken from a man younger than 30 in good health. Some clones in this sample may be carry-over from other donors' samples. The chain links TRBV18 to TRBJ2-3, with D hard to call. The CDR3 loop is CASSQVPLSTDTQYF. CDR3 DNA sequence: TGTGCCAGCTCACAAGTACCCCTGAGCACAGATACGCAGTATTTT.